A selection of T cell receptor beta chains follows, all from one sample in a study of response to subunit inactivated influenza vaccine. TCRdb analysed the RT-PCR reads with MiXCR anew, one entry per CDR3 protein. The sample carries hundreds of thousands of distinct CDR3 sequences, approximately 14% recorded once. This specimen consisted of PBMCs from blood, obtained less than 13 days after vaccination. Receptors originate from a man in his fifties who received an inactivated influenza vaccine. The CDR3 runs from the conserved cysteine through the conserved F or W. The D gene is left open where the match is weak. Clone size is shown for a subset of rows, as once, few, many or a class of expanded clone.

v_gene: TRBV7-2; d_gene: NA; j_gene: TRBJ2-7; abundance: few; CDR3aa: CASRHHIASSSYEQYF; CDR3nt: TGTGCCAGCAGACATCATATAGCTTCGAGCTCCTACGAGCAGTACTTC
v_gene: TRBV7-2; d_gene: NA; j_gene: TRBJ2-3; abundance: few; CDR3aa: CASSLAGLGRDTQYF; CDR3nt: TGTGCCAGCAGCTTAGCCGGACTCGGCCGAGATACGCAGTATTTT
v_gene: TRBV30; d_gene: NA; j_gene: TRBJ2-7; abundance: few; CDR3aa: CAWSPASGTYEQYF; CDR3nt: TGTGCCTGGAGCCCTGCGAGCGGAACCTACGAGCAGTACTTC
v_gene: TRBV11-2; d_gene: NA; j_gene: TRBJ1-2; abundance: NA; CDR3aa: CASSLDGLVRGYTF; CDR3nt: TGTGCCAGCAGCTTAGATGGGTTGGTTCGTGGCTACACCTTC
v_gene: TRBV12-3/TRBV12-4; d_gene: TRBD1; j_gene: TRBJ1-4; abundance: NA; CDR3aa: CASSGQGKKLFF; CDR3nt: TGTGCCAGCAGTGGACAGGGGAAAAAACTGTTTTTT
v_gene: TRBV3-1; d_gene: NA; j_gene: TRBJ2-7; abundance: few; CDR3aa: CASSARHYEQYF; CDR3nt: TGTGCCAGCAGCGCCCGTCATTACGAGCAGTACTTC
v_gene: TRBV20-1; d_gene: TRBD2; j_gene: TRBJ2-1; abundance: few; CDR3aa: CSARDRTGGLNEQFF; CDR3nt: TGCAGTGCTAGAGATCGGACGGGAGGGCTCAATGAGCAGTTCTTC
v_gene: TRBV25-1; d_gene: NA; j_gene: TRBJ2-7; abundance: few; CDR3aa: CASSRSIEQYF; CDR3nt: TGTGCCAGCAGCCGTAGCATCGAGCAGTACTTC
v_gene: TRBV10-3; d_gene: NA; j_gene: TRBJ2-2; abundance: NA; CDR3aa: CAISESGRVGTGELFF; CDR3nt: TGTGCCATCAGTGAGTCCGGCAGAGTGGGCACCGGGGAGCTGTTTTTT
v_gene: TRBV20-1; d_gene: NA; j_gene: TRBJ2-7; abundance: few; CDR3aa: CSARSHTYEQYF; CDR3nt: TGCAGTGCTAGATCACACACCTACGAGCAGTACTTC
v_gene: TRBV20-1; d_gene: TRBD1; j_gene: TRBJ1-2; abundance: NA; CDR3aa: CSASRGQGAYNYGYTF; CDR3nt: TGCAGTGCTAGTCGGGGCCAGGGGGCCTACAACTATGGCTACACCTTC
v_gene: TRBV6-5; d_gene: NA; j_gene: TRBJ1-5; abundance: few; CDR3aa: CASSYSREGQPQHF; CDR3nt: TGTGCCAGCAGTTACTCCAGGGAAGGGCAGCCCCAGCATTTT
v_gene: TRBV25-1; d_gene: NA; j_gene: TRBJ1-2; abundance: few; CDR3aa: CASNGVANYGYTF; CDR3nt: TGTGCCAGCAACGGGGTAGCTAACTATGGCTACACCTTC
v_gene: TRBV7-2; d_gene: NA; j_gene: TRBJ2-7; abundance: few; CDR3aa: CASSLEAAYEQYF; CDR3nt: TGTGCCAGCAGCTTAGAGGCTGCCTACGAGCAGTACTTC
v_gene: TRBV20-1; d_gene: TRBD1; j_gene: TRBJ2-5; abundance: NA; CDR3aa: CSARDWSQGEETQYF; CDR3nt: TGCAGTGCTAGAGATTGGAGCCAGGGGGAAGAGACCCAGTACTTC
v_gene: TRBV7-2; d_gene: NA; j_gene: TRBJ2-7; abundance: few; CDR3aa: CASSAVQGYEQYF; CDR3nt: TGTGCCAGCAGCGCAGTTCAGGGCTACGAGCAGTACTTC
v_gene: TRBV20-1; d_gene: TRBD2; j_gene: TRBJ2-7; abundance: NA; CDR3aa: CSARDSGGALYEQYF; CDR3nt: TGCAGTGCTAGAGATTCGGGGGGGGCCTTGTACGAGCAGTACTTC
v_gene: TRBV7-3; d_gene: TRBD1; j_gene: TRBJ1-2; abundance: many; CDR3aa: CASRPHGTGVLANYGYTF; CDR3nt: TGTGCCAGCAGGCCCCATGGGACAGGGGTATTAGCTAACTATGGCTACACCTTC
v_gene: TRBV20-1; d_gene: TRBD1; j_gene: TRBJ2-5; abundance: NA; CDR3aa: CSAYDRDPETQYF; CDR3nt: TGCAGTGCGTACGACAGGGACCCAGAGACCCAGTACTTC
v_gene: TRBV19; d_gene: NA; j_gene: TRBJ1-2; abundance: NA; CDR3aa: CASSPTEYGYTF; CDR3nt: TGTGCCAGTAGCCCGACAGAGTATGGCTACACCTTC
v_gene: TRBV7-2; d_gene: NA; j_gene: TRBJ1-2; abundance: NA; CDR3aa: CASSPYSVGRGYTF; CDR3nt: TGTGCCAGCAGCCCCTATTCGGTAGGAAGAGGCTACACCTTC
v_gene: TRBV20-1; d_gene: NA; j_gene: TRBJ1-2; abundance: few; CDR3aa: CSASLPGGYGYTF; CDR3nt: TGCAGTGCTAGTTTGCCTGGGGGCTATGGCTACACCTTC
v_gene: TRBV28; d_gene: NA; j_gene: TRBJ1-5; abundance: few; CDR3aa: CASRVSAQPQHF; CDR3nt: TGTGCCAGCAGGGTATCAGCTCAGCCCCAGCATTTT
v_gene: TRBV12-3/TRBV12-4; d_gene: TRBD1; j_gene: TRBJ2-7; abundance: many; CDR3aa: CASSRGQVGYEQYF; CDR3nt: TGTGCCAGCAGTCGGGGACAGGTCGGGTACGAGCAGTACTTC
v_gene: TRBV10-3; d_gene: NA; j_gene: TRBJ1-6; abundance: few; CDR3aa: CAISGTDNSPLHF; CDR3nt: TGTGCCATCAGTGGGACAGATAATTCACCCCTCCACTTT
v_gene: TRBV5-1; d_gene: NA; j_gene: TRBJ1-1; abundance: NA; CDR3aa: CASSPSGQKNTEAFF; CDR3nt: TGCGCCAGCAGCCCGAGCGGGCAAAAGAACACTGAAGCTTTCTTT
v_gene: TRBV20-1; d_gene: NA; j_gene: TRBJ2-1; abundance: few; CDR3aa: CSATGDAYNEQFF; CDR3nt: TGCAGTGCTACAGGGGATGCGTACAATGAGCAGTTCTTC
v_gene: TRBV3-1; d_gene: TRBD1; j_gene: TRBJ1-1; abundance: NA; CDR3aa: CASYRQGDTEAFF; CDR3nt: TGTGCCAGCTATAGACAGGGGGACACTGAAGCTTTCTTT
v_gene: TRBV9; d_gene: NA; j_gene: TRBJ2-1; abundance: NA; CDR3aa: CASSVVPGDIYKQFF; CDR3nt: TGTGCCAGCAGCGTAGTCCCGGGGGACATCTATAAGCAGTTCTTC
v_gene: TRBV15; d_gene: NA; j_gene: TRBJ1-1; abundance: few; CDR3aa: CATSRDLKVNTEAFF; CDR3nt: TGTGCCACCAGCAGAGATCTTAAAGTGAACACTGAAGCTTTCTTT
v_gene: TRBV6-1; d_gene: NA; j_gene: TRBJ2-7; abundance: NA; CDR3aa: CASNKPGSAYEQYF; CDR3nt: TGTGCCAGCAACAAACCCGGGTCAGCCTACGAGCAGTACTTC
v_gene: TRBV27; d_gene: TRBD1; j_gene: TRBJ2-1; abundance: NA; CDR3aa: CASSSPAGTGLNEQFF; CDR3nt: TGTGCCAGCAGTTCCCCCGCGGGGACAGGGCTTAATGAGCAGTTCTTC
v_gene: TRBV24-1; d_gene: TRBD1; j_gene: TRBJ2-7; abundance: few; CDR3aa: CATSGQGAEQYF; CDR3nt: TGTGCCACCAGTGGACAGGGCGCCGAGCAGTACTTC
v_gene: TRBV20-1; d_gene: NA; j_gene: TRBJ1-2; abundance: NA; CDR3aa: CSEFGGDGYTF; CDR3nt: TGCAGTGAGTTTGGGGGCGATGGCTACACCTTC
v_gene: TRBV24-1; d_gene: TRBD1; j_gene: TRBJ2-2; abundance: few; CDR3aa: CATSDPGQGAELFF; CDR3nt: TGTGCCACCAGTGACCCGGGACAGGGGGCGGAGCTGTTTTTT
v_gene: TRBV29-1; d_gene: TRBD2; j_gene: TRBJ2-1; abundance: NA; CDR3aa: CSARPGLAYNEQFF; CDR3nt: TGCAGCGCCAGACCCGGACTAGCTTACAATGAGCAGTTCTTC
v_gene: TRBV7-2; d_gene: NA; j_gene: TRBJ2-3; abundance: few; CDR3aa: CASSRGIHTQYF; CDR3nt: TGTGCCAGCAGCCGCGGAATACATACGCAGTATTTT
v_gene: TRBV20-1; d_gene: NA; j_gene: TRBJ2-5; abundance: NA; CDR3aa: CSARDVRGELGGPETQYF; CDR3nt: TGCAGTGCTAGAGATGTGCGGGGAGAATTGGGGGGTCCGGAGACCCAGTACTTC
v_gene: TRBV5-6; d_gene: NA; j_gene: TRBJ2-3; abundance: NA; CDR3aa: CASSLVGARTDTQYF; CDR3nt: TGTGCCAGCAGCTTGGTGGGGGCCAGGACAGATACGCAGTATTTT
v_gene: TRBV24-1; d_gene: NA; j_gene: TRBJ2-3; abundance: few; CDR3aa: CATSQGSTDTQYF; CDR3nt: TGTGCCACCAGTCAGGGGAGCACAGATACGCAGTATTTT
v_gene: TRBV6-1; d_gene: TRBD1; j_gene: TRBJ1-2; abundance: few; CDR3aa: CASRRDRDSVNYGYTF; CDR3nt: TGTGCCAGCAGACGAGACCGGGACAGCGTTAACTATGGCTACACCTTC